What follows describes a single T cell receptor beta chain. Per the original methods: Quantification of nucleated cells was approximated via reference gene primer amplification. Sequenced by immunoSEQ multiplex PCR; TCRdb stores in-frame clones only, minus some. From that table come the V and J calls and clone size; the DNA was used to work out D and trimming. The sample lists more than 20,000 clones, roughly nine tenths occurring once. The entry originates in a study of blood T cell repertoires in COVID-19. About the research overall: Sites in the United States, Italy and Spain provided acute and convalescent COVID-19 samples. PBMCs, B-cell-depleted T cells, or T cells were the source of the cDNA or gDNA that made up the material.

The CDR3 is 16 residues long. V lost 0 bases and J lost 0, with 9 bases in between. Looked up from germline, CDR1 is SGHAT and CDR2 is FQNNGV. The rearrangement joins TRBV11-2 to TRBJ1-3; D is perhaps TRBD1 (5 bases). Sequenced sample: peripheral blood. The TCR originated in a human donor with active COVID-19. The donor label of this sample is uncertain. The CDR3 sequence: CASSLDRGDSGNTIYF. The CDR3 DNA sequence: TGTGCCAGCAGCTTAGATCGGGGGGACTCTGGAAACACCATATATTTT.